Listed below are T cell receptor beta chains from one sample, sequenced in a study of T cell responses to AZD1222 COVID-19 vaccine. This table comes from immunoSEQ multiplex PCR, and its TCRdb copy is limited to in-frame clones, with some not included. The table has more than 250,000 clones, about 92% seen once. The sample in question was peripheral blood, obtained on day 0 of AZD1222 vaccination. These receptors originate from an adult in good health. The CDR3 runs from the conserved cysteine through the conserved F or W. D genes are given only for firm matches. Rows may omit the clone size; those that give it use once, few, many or a size class.

abundance	d_gene	v_gene	j_gene	CDR3nt	CDR3aa
NA	NA	TRBV6-5	TRBJ1-1	TGTGCCAGCACTAAGGGACTCCCGAACACTGAAGCTTTCTTT	CASTKGLPNTEAFF
NA	TRBD1	TRBV28	TRBJ1-1	TGTGCCAGCAGAGTTTCAGGGGGAAGCACTGAAGCTTTCTTT	CASRVSGGSTEAFF
NA	TRBD2	TRBV20-1	TRBJ2-4	TGCAGTGCTAGTCCCGGGGGGTCCAAAAACATTCAGTACTTC	CSASPGGSKNIQYF
NA	TRBD1	TRBV5-1	TRBJ2-7	TGCGCCAGCGCATCTTCGACAGGGACCTACGAGCAGTACTTC	CASASSTGTYEQYF
once	TRBD1	TRBV5-1	TRBJ1-2	TGCGCCAGCAGCTTGGAAGGGGGCGCTGACTATGGCTACACCTTC	CASSLEGGADYGYTF
NA	TRBD2	TRBV27	TRBJ2-1	TGTGCCAGCTGCAAACTAGCGGACAATGAGCAGTTCTTC	CASCKLADNEQFF
NA	NA	TRBV27	TRBJ1-5	TGTGCCAGCAGTTTAATGGGGGACGGCAATCAGCCCCAGCATTTT	CASSLMGDGNQPQHF
NA	NA	TRBV28	TRBJ2-1	TGTGCCAGCGGGGCTCTAGTGAGTAGCTCCTACAATGAGCAGTTCTTC	CASGALVSSSYNEQFF
NA	NA	TRBV5-4	TRBJ1-3	TGTGCCAGCAGCTTCGGGTCTGGAAACACCATATATTTT	CASSFGSGNTIYF
NA	NA	TRBV28	TRBJ1-1	TGTGCCAGCGGCCCGGGGGGTGAAGCTTTCTTT	CASGPGGEAFF
NA	TRBD1	TRBV28	TRBJ2-7	TGTGCCAGCAGGTTACCGGGACAGGGAACCTACGAGCAGTACTTC	CASRLPGQGTYEQYF
NA	TRBD2	TRBV7-2	TRBJ2-2	TGTGCCAGCAGCTTAGTTGGCGGGGGGCAGAACACCGGGGAGCTGTTTTTT	CASSLVGGGQNTGELFF
NA	TRBD1	TRBV6-4	TRBJ2-3	TGTGCCAGCAGTGAGGGACAGGCCACAGATACGCAGTATTTT	CASSEGQATDTQYF
NA	NA	TRBV5-1	TRBJ2-3	TGCGCCAGCAGCCCGCCTAGCGAAGATACGCAGTATTTT	CASSPPSEDTQYF
NA	NA	TRBV11-2	TRBJ1-5	TGTGCCAGCCCAAGGGGCCGGCAGCCCCAGCATTTT	CASPRGRQPQHF
NA	NA	TRBV18	TRBJ2-3	TGTGCCAGCTCACCATCGTCATCGGGCGGCCGTACGCAGTATTTT	CASSPSSSGGRTQYF
NA	TRBD2	TRBV5-5	TRBJ2-1	TGTGCCAGCAGCCGAACTAGCGGGAGCGGCAATGAGCAGTTCTTC	CASSRTSGSGNEQFF
NA	NA	TRBV14	TRBJ1-1	TGTGCCAGCAGCCAAGGGACAATTAACACTGAAGCTTTCTTT	CASSQGTINTEAFF
NA	NA	TRBV12-5	TRBJ2-7	TGTGCTAGTGGTTTGGGTTACGAGCAGTACTTC	CASGLGYEQYF
NA	TRBD2	TRBV27	TRBJ2-1	TGTGCCAGCGGATTAGCGGGGAGCTCCTACAATGAGCAGTTCTTC	CASGLAGSSYNEQFF